This entry lists 10 T cell receptor beta chains sequenced from one sample in a study of radiation and T cells in renal cell carcinoma. Measured with immunoSEQ multiplex PCR; TCRdb has only the in-frame clones, and not every one. Among approximately 90,000 clones listed, 86% were seen once. Described time point: baseline pretreatment blood. This sample's treatment: 15 Gy SBRT to primary tumor, nephrectomy 4 weeks later. The sample was blood, taken from a patient whose treatment included radiotherapy and nephrectomy. The receptors were gathered from a man aged 45-65 years with renal cell carcinoma.

The V and J genes are TRBV28 and TRBJ2-4; 12 bases align to TRBD2. CDR1 MDHEN and CDR2 SYDVKM come from the germline V gene. The CDR3 loop spans 16 amino acids. Trimming at V came to 5 bases and at J to 3 bases, leaving 5 bases not matched to a gene. The CDR3: CASSTLAGGGKNIQYF. For the CDR3, the DNA is TGTGCCAGCAGTACCCTAGCGGGGGGGGGCAAAAACATTCAGTACTTC.

V gene TRBV28 combines with J gene TRBJ2-2; 8 bases match TRBD2. With V trimmed by 5 bases and J by 7 bases, 9 bases remained unmatched. The CDR3 is made up of 15 amino acids. Germline-derived CDR1 and CDR2 are MDHEN and SYDVKM. In nucleotides, the CDR3 is TGTGCCAGCAGTAAACAGCGGGAGTACGGCGGGGAGCTGTTTTTT. Its protein is CASSKQREYGGELFF.

V and J are TRBV11-2 and TRBJ2-7; maybe TRBD2 (5 bases). The CDR3 runs 16 residues. V was trimmed by 6 bases and J by 4 bases, leaving 22 bases between them. In germline, CDR1 is SGHAT, CDR2 FQNNGV. CDR3 sequence reads: CASSRPVGELSYEQYF. The CDR3 DNA reads as TGTGCCAGCAGTCGACCGGTGGGAGAACTTTCTTACGAGCAGTACTTC.

The CDR3: CASSLDTSGLSYEQYF. CDR3 bases: TGTGCCAGCAGCTTAGATACTAGCGGTCTCTCCTACGAGCAGTACTTC. The chain has TRBV7-9 and TRBJ2-7; 8 bases align to TRBD2. The germline CDR1 and CDR2 sequences are SEHNR and FQNEAQ (reference sequence). V trimming: 1 base; J trimming: 0 bases; junction bases outside the gene matches: 5. This CDR3 contains 16 residues.

This chain joins TRBV18 and TRBJ2-3, with TRBD2 as a possible D gene (5 bases). CDR1 and CDR2 from the germline V gene are KGHSH and LQKENI. The V gene lost 2 bases and the J gene lost 5 bases, with 11 bases spanning the gap. The length of the CDR3 is 14 residues. The CDR3 DNA follows: TGTGCCAGCTCACCAGGTTTCGGAGGAGATACGCAGTATTTT. Translating it yields CASSPGFGGDTQYF.

This rearrangement joins TRBV19 to TRBJ1-5; D gene unclear. Per the germline V gene, CDR1 is LNHDA and CDR2 is SQIVND (reference sequence). V was clipped by 2 bases and J by 2 bases, with 7 bases between them. The CDR3 runs to 14 residues. DNA of the CDR3: TGTGCCAGTAGTATAAGGGCGGGCAATCAGCCCCAGCATTTT. Translated: CASSIRAGNQPQHF.

This rearrangement joins TRBV18 to TRBJ2-7; D call uncertain. From germline, CDR1 is KGHSH and CDR2 LQKENI. This CDR3 spans 14 amino acids. V gave up 0 bases and J gave up 6 bases, with 12 bases separating them. The CDR3, as DNA: TGTGCCAGCTCACCACCGGGTGGAGTTTTCGAGCAGTACTTC. As protein: CASSPPGGVFEQYF. The whole variable domain, filled in from reference TRBV18 and TRBJ2-7, reads NAGVMQNPRHLVRRRGQEARLRCSPMKGHSHVYWYRQLPEEGLKFMVYLQKENIIDESGMPKERFSAEFPKEGPSILRIQQVVRGDSAAYFCASSPPGGVFEQYFGPGTRLTVT.

The chain combines TRBV19 with TRBJ2-7; D may correspond to TRBD1 or TRBD2 (5 bases each). The germline V gene encodes CDR1 LNHDA and CDR2 SQIVND (reference sequence). Trimming removed 2 bases at V and 6 bases at J, with 14 bases between. The CDR3 length is 14 residues. CDR3 bases: TGTGCCAGTAGTATAAGGTCGGGACCCTCCGAGCAGTACTTC. It codes for CASSIRSGPSEQYF. Using reference TRBV19 and TRBJ2-7 for the parts outside the CDR3, the full variable domain is DGGITQSPKYLFRKEGQNVTLSCEQNLNHDAMYWYRQDPGQGLRLIYYSQIVNDFQKGDIAEGYSVSREKKESFPLTVTSAQKNPTAFYLCASSIRSGPSEQYFGPGTRLTVT.

The rearrangement uses TRBV7-9 and TRBJ2-5, with D uncertain. Trimming pared 4 bases from V and 5 bases from J, leaving 11 bases between. Per germline, CDR1 SEHNR and CDR2 FQNEAQ (reference sequence). The CDR3 length is 13 residues. CDR3 in amino acids: CASSSPVSETQYF. The DNA of the CDR3 is TGTGCCAGCAGCTCCCCTGTCTCGGAGACCCAGTACTTC.

The rearrangement links TRBV7-6 to TRBJ2-5; 9 positions match TRBD1. CDR1 SGHVS and CDR2 FNYEAQ come from the germline V gene. The CDR3 contains 14 residues. Trimming took 4 bases from V and 7 from J; bases not matched to a gene: 7. The CDR3 DNA reads TGTGCCAGCAGCTCCGGGACAGGGACAATGACCCAGTACTTC. The encoded protein is CASSSGTGTMTQYF.